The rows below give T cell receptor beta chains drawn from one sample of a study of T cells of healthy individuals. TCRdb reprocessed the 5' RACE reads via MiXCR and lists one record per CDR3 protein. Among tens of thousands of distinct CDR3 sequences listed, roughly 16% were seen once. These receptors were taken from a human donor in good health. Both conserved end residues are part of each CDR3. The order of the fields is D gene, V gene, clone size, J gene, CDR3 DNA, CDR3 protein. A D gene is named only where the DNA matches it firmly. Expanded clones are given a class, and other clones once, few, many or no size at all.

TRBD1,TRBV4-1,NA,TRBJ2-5,TGCGCCAGCAGCCAAGTCCAGGGGGCGGAAGAGACCCAGTACTTC,CASSQVQGAEETQYF
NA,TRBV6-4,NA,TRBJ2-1,TGTGCCAGCAGTGATACGGGACTCTCCTACAATGAGCAGTTCTTC,CASSDTGLSYNEQFF
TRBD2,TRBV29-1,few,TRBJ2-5,TGCAGCGCTAGCGGGAGTGGCGGAGAGACCCAGTACTTC,CSASGSGGETQYF
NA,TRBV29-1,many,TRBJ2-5,TGCAGCGTTGAACGGGGGTTGAAGGGGACCCAGTACTTC,CSVERGLKGTQYF
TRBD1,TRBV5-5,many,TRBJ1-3,TGTGCCAGCAGCTTGGCACGGGACAGGGATAAAAACACCATATATTTT,CASSLARDRDKNTIYF
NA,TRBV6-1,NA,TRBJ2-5,TGTGCCAGCAGGGAAGTCCCTGGTGTCATCATAAAAGAGACCCAGTACTTC,CASREVPGVIIKETQYF
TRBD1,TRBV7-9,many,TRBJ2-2,TGTGCCAGCAGCTGGCGACAGGGGGACACCGGGGAGCTGTTTTTT,CASSWRQGDTGELFF
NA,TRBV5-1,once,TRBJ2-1,TGCGCCAGCAGCTTGGCGGGCAGCCTGGATGACAATGAGCAGTTCTTC,CASSLAGSLDDNEQFF
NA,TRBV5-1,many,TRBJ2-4,TGCGCCAGCAGCCCCCCTCTAGCGTCGGCCAAAAACATTCAGTACTTC,CASSPPLASAKNIQYF
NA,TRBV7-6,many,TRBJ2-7,TGTGCCAGCAGCTTAGTGGGGGGAGCGGAGGAGCAGTACTTC,CASSLVGGAEEQYF
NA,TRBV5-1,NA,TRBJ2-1,TGCGCCAGCAGCCCCGCAGCGGGCGAATTTAGCTCCTACAATGAGCAGTTCTTC,CASSPAAGEFSSYNEQFF
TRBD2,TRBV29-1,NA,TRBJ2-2,TGCAGCGTTGATTCGGGTAGCGGGAGTTCCGGGGAGCTGTTTTTT,CSVDSGSGSSGELFF
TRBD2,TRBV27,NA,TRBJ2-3,TGTGCCAGCGGCTATAGCGGGAGGCTCCCAGATACGCAGTATTTT,CASGYSGRLPDTQYF
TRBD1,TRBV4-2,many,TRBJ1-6,TGTGCCAGCAGCCAAGGAACAGGGGGCATCTCACCCCTCCACTTT,CASSQGTGGISPLHF
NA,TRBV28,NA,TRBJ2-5,TGTGCCAGCAGTTTAATCGGGGTGCAAGAGACCCAGTACTTC,CASSLIGVQETQYF
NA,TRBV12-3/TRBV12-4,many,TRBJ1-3,TGTGCCAGCAGTTTTTTTTCAGGGATAGGTGGAAACACCATATATTTT,CASSFFSGIGGNTIYF
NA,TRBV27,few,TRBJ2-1,TGTGCCAGCAGTTTAGGAACGAGGTATGAGCAGTTCTTC,CASSLGTRYEQFF
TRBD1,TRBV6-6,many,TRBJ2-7,TGTGCCAGCAGTTACTCGGGGCGAGGGGACAGAGCGTACGAGCAGTACTTC,CASSYSGRGDRAYEQYF
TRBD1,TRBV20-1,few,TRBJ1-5,TGCAGTGCTTTCGCCGGGACAGCCGTTAATCAGCCCCAGCATTTT,CSAFAGTAVNQPQHF
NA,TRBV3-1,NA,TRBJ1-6,TGTGCCAGCAGCCAAGATAACAACTTTTCACCCCTCCACTTT,CASSQDNNFSPLHF
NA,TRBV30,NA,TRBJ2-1,TGTGCCTGGAGTGTACCATACTACAGGGAAAGGGAGCAGTTCTTC,CAWSVPYYREREQFF
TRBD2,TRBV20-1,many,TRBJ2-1,TGCAGTGCCCCCGAGAGGGAGGGGAATGAGCAGTTCTTC,CSAPEREGNEQFF
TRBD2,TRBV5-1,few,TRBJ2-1,TGCGCCAGCAGTCTAAGCGGGGCCAGGTTCTACAATGAGCAGTTCTTC,CASSLSGARFYNEQFF
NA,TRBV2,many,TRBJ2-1,TGTGCCAGCAGTGAGCCGGGAAAGCAGTTCTTC,CASSEPGKQFF
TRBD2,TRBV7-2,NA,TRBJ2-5,TGTGCCAGCAGTCCCAGTCTAGCGGGACCGAGGGACCAGTACTTC,CASSPSLAGPRDQYF
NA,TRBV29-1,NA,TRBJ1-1,TGCAGCGTCGGGACCGCGGGAATTGAAGCTTTCTTT,CSVGTAGIEAFF
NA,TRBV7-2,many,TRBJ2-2,TGTGCCAGCAGCTTAGTATTAGGTGGTATCGTCGGGGAGCTGTTTTTT,CASSLVLGGIVGELFF
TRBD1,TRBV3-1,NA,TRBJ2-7,TGTGCCAGCAGCCAAGACGGGACAGGGTCGGGGGAGCAGTACTTC,CASSQDGTGSGEQYF
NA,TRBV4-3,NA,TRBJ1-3,TGCGCCAGCAGCCAATCCCCAGTCGCTGGAAACACCATATATTTT,CASSQSPVAGNTIYF
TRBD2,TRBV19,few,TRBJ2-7,TGTGCCAGTAGTATTGCCTTAGCGGGAGCGTTGGACGAGCAGTACTTC,CASSIALAGALDEQYF
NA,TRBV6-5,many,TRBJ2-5,TGTGCCAGCAGTGACAACCCAGGGGCGGGTCAAGAGACCCAGTACTTC,CASSDNPGAGQETQYF
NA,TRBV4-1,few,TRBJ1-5,TGCGCCAGCAGCCAAGAGGAGGGCCAGGGGCAGCCCCAGCATTTT,CASSQEEGQGQPQHF
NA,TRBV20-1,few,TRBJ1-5,TGCAGTGCTAGGTCGGCGACTAGCAATCAGCCCCAGCATTTT,CSARSATSNQPQHF
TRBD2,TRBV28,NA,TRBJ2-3,TGTGCCAGCAGTTCCCCCTCTTATAGCGGGGAGCGGACGCAGTATTTT,CASSSPSYSGERTQYF
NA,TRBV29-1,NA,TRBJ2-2,TGCAGCGCCCTGAGGACAGCGAACACCGGGGAGCTGTTTTTT,CSALRTANTGELFF
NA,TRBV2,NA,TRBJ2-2,TGTGCCAGCACCATCACCGGGGAGCTGTTTTTT,CASTITGELFF
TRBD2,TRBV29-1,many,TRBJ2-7,TGCAGCGTAATACTAGCGGGAGTCGCGTCCTACGAGCAGTACTTC,CSVILAGVASYEQYF
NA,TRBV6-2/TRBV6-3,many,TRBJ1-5,TGTGCCAGCAAGAACAGGGCGATCTATAGCAATCAGCCCCAGCATTTT,CASKNRAIYSNQPQHF
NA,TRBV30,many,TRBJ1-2,TGTGCCTGGAGTGTACAGGCCAGATCGTATGGCTACACCTTC,CAWSVQARSYGYTF
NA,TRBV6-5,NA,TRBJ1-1,TGTGCCAGCAGTTACAGTTATGCTTCAGGGCTAGCTTTCTTT,CASSYSYASGLAFF
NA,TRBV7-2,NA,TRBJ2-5,TGTGCCAGCAGCGTAGCCCTAACAGACACCCAAGAGACCCAGTACTTC,CASSVALTDTQETQYF
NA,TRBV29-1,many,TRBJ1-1,TGCAGCGTCCCCGACATTGGGGTTCGGACTGAAGCTTTCTTT,CSVPDIGVRTEAFF
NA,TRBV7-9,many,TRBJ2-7,TGTGCCAGCAGCTTCGGGACCGCACTGGGGGGTGAGCAGTACTTC,CASSFGTALGGEQYF
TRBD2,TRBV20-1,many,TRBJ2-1,TGCAGTGCTAGAGATGCCGGGACTAGCGGGATTGAGCAGTTCTTC,CSARDAGTSGIEQFF